The source of this TCR beta chain is a study of shared clonotypes between healthy human individuals. On the study more broadly: The study drew on a couple of women and a few men aged 18 to 49 as donors. CD4 naive and CD4 memory each took three plates per donor, while CD8 naive took two and CD8 memory one. Overall study results and limits: Even with large depth, rarefaction showed that sorted-subset sequencing was incomplete. Researchers sampled only blood; tissue repertoires likely differ.

The CDR3 covers 16 residues. Germline-derived CDR1 and CDR2 are LGHNA and YSLEER. Trimming took 1 base from V and 1 from J; bases not matched to a gene: 2. Assay used: immunoSEQ multiplex PCR; TCRdb lists only in-frame clones, some missing. The sample holds more than 1,200,000 clones, approximately 98.5% seen once. A note on this clone: The antigen remains unidentified.

Sequenced sample: naive CD4+ T cells sorted from blood. The sample's subset: CD45RA+ positively selected. The chain is built from TRBV4-3 and TRBJ2-3, with 10 bases fitting TRBD2. The TCR originated in a man between 25 and 39 years old in good health. The CDR3 DNA follows: TGCGCCAGCAGCCAAGTAGCGGGAGGAGGCACAGATACGCAGTATTTT. It specifies CASSQVAGGGTDTQYF.